These 19 T cell receptor beta chains came from one sample sequenced in a study of T cell responses to AZD1222 COVID-19 vaccine. TCRdb keeps only in-frame clones here, not all; method: immunoSEQ multiplex PCR. In the table there are 100,000 to 150,000 clones, around 87% of which are singletons. Sequenced here: peripheral blood, sampled on day 0 of AZD1222 vaccination. These receptors all come from an adult in good health.

V and J are TRBV14 and TRBJ2-1; no reliable D call. The CDR3 covers 14 residues. Germline CDR1 SGHDN, CDR2 FVKESK. Trimming shortened V by 4 bases and J by 6 bases, and 13 bases separated the two germline ends. CDR3 region: CASSLRVTGNEQFF. The CDR3 DNA reads TGTGCCAGCAGCCTACGGGTTACGGGCAATGAGCAGTTCTTC.

The chain employs TRBV6-4 and TRBJ2-3; 12 bases line up with TRBD2. V was pared by 8 bases and J by 0 bases, with 0 bases of the junction left unmatched. Germline CDR1 and CDR2: MRHNA and SNTAGT. The CDR3 runs 14 residues. The DNA for the CDR3 is TGTGCCAGCGGGACTAGCGGGAGCACAGATACGCAGTATTTT. This gives the protein CASGTSGSTDTQYF.

This sequence joins TRBV2 and TRBJ2-7; D remains unclear. The ends were cut back, 1 base at V and 2 bases at J, with 6 bases in the middle. The CDR3 has 13 residues. Germline V gene lookup returns CDR1 SNHLY and CDR2 FYNNEI. CDR3 nucleotide sequence: TGTGCCAGCAGTGAAGTTAGGGCCTACGAGCAGTACTTC. Amino acids: CASSEVRAYEQYF.

The chain carries TRBV4-2 and TRBJ1-2, with 10 bases lining up with TRBD1. CDR1 is LGHNA and CDR2 is YNFKEQ in the germline V gene. There are 14 residues in the CDR3. V was clipped by 10 bases and J by 5 bases; unmatched bases: 10. The DNA for the CDR3 is TGTGCCACCCTTCCGACAGGGGGCGGATATGGCTACACCTTC. It codes for CATLPTGGGYGYTF.

J is TRBJ2-1 and V is TRBV5-6, with 7 bases lining up with TRBD2. Germline V gives CDR1 SGHDT, CDR2 YYEEEE. The CDR3 spans 13 residues. V gave up 2 bases and J gave up 6 bases; unmatched junction bases: 2. The CDR3 region has the DNA TGTGCCAGCAGCTTTGCGGGAGTCAATGAGCAGTTCTTC. Amino acids: CASSFAGVNEQFF.

The J gene is TRBJ1-1, the V gene TRBV5-5; D not resolved. CDR1 SGHKS and CDR2 YYEKEE come from the germline V gene (reference sequence). Between the trimmed V and J ends, which lost 0 bases and 4 bases, there was a span of 7 bases. CDR3 size: 13 residues. CDR3 DNA: TGTGCCAGCAGCTTGGGTGTGGGCACTGAAGCTTTCTTT. Residues: CASSLGVGTEAFF.

The chain combines TRBV7-9 with TRBJ1-3; D is possibly TRBD1 (5 bases). Germline V gene data show CDR1 as SEHNR and CDR2 as FQNEAQ (reference sequence). Trimming pared 7 bases from V and 3 bases from J, leaving 19 bases between. The CDR3 loop spans 16 amino acids. CDR3 in DNA: TGTGCCAGCATCCCGGGGCGCGTAATGATTGGAAACACCATATATTTT. It translates to CASIPGRVMIGNTIYF.

The chain joins TRBV19 to TRBJ2-2, with 7 bases fitting TRBD1. This CDR3 comprises 13 residues. Trimming took 5 bases from V and 6 from J; bases not matched to a gene: 3. Germline-derived CDR1 and CDR2 are LNHDA and SQIVND (reference sequence). CDR3 sequence (DNA): TGTGCCAGTAGTGTTGACAGGGCCGGGGAGCTGTTTTTT. It codes for CASSVDRAGELFF.

The CDR3 sequence is CASSDSVLWNYGYTF. The CDR3 region has the DNA TGTGCCAGCAGCGATAGCGTACTCTGGAACTATGGCTACACCTTC. V gene TRBV9 combines with J gene TRBJ1-2; D is uncertain. Germline V gene sequence: CDR1 SGDLS, CDR2 YYNGEE. The CDR3 runs 15 residues. Trimming took 3 bases from V and 2 from J, leaving 14 bases between them.

V and J are TRBV28 and TRBJ2-2; 7 bases match TRBD1. This CDR3 is built from 16 residues. The trim removed 8 bases at V and 4 bases at J, leaving 13 bases unmatched. Looked up from germline, CDR1 is MDHEN and CDR2 is SYDVKM. Written as DNA, the CDR3 is TGTGCCAGCCGCAATCTTAGGGACAGTCTCACCGGGGAGCTGTTTTTT. Translated: CASRNLRDSLTGELFF.

The V call is TRBV28, the J call TRBJ1-6; D not resolved. The length of the CDR3 is 12 residues. The V end lost 8 bases, the J end lost 12 bases, and 14 bases lay between the germline ends. Germline CDR1 MDHEN, CDR2 SYDVKM. Here the CDR3 reads CASSEFDRPLHF. The CDR3 bases are TGTGCCAGCTCCGAATTTGATAGACCCCTCCACTTT.

This clone was picked up one time. This chain links TRBV28 with TRBJ1-4; possibly TRBD1 for D (6 bases). V lost 5 bases to trimming and J lost 7 bases, with 17 bases between them. The germline CDR1 and CDR2 sequences are MDHEN and SYDVKM. The CDR3 spans 15 residues. CDR3 protein: CASSPLQGVGEKLFF. The CDR3 nucleotides are TGTGCCAGCAGTCCGTTACAGGGTGTTGGTGAAAAACTGTTTTTT. The whole variable domain, remainder taken from reference TRBV28 and TRBJ1-4, is DVKVTQSSRYLVKRTGEKVFLECVQDMDHENMFWYRQDPGLGLRLIYFSYDVKMKEKGDIPEGYSVSREKKERFSLILESASTNQTSMYLCASSPLQGVGEKLFFGSGTQLSVL.

The chain couples TRBV9 to TRBJ1-1; tentatively, D is TRBD1 (5 bases). V lost 2 bases and J 6 bases, leaving 17 bases between the germline ends. CDR1 and CDR2 (germline): SGDLS, YYNGEE. The CDR3 spans 15 residues. This CDR3 reads CASSVGPRGSAEAFF. The CDR3 DNA sequence: TGTGCCAGCAGCGTGGGGCCCCGGGGGAGTGCTGAAGCTTTCTTT.

In its sample, this clone was seen once. The chain uses TRBV15 and TRBJ2-5; D possibly corresponds to TRBD2 (5 bases). The germline gives CDR1 LNHNV, CDR2 YYDKDF (reference sequence). Deletions cut 1 base from V and 5 bases from J, with 14 bases between. There are 15 residues in the CDR3. CDR3 residues: CATSRGRPIGETQYF. CDR3 DNA: TGTGCCACCAGCAGAGGGAGGCCGATAGGGGAGACCCAGTACTTC.

This clone was picked up one time. V is TRBV23-1 and J is TRBJ2-2, with 7 bases that match TRBD2. TRBV23-1 is classed as an ORF, of uncertain function. This CDR3 is built from 14 residues. J was trimmed by 5 bases and V by 0 bases; bases with no gene match: 0. This chain's CDR3 is CASSQSGGTGELFF. For the CDR3, the DNA is TGCGCCAGCAGTCAATCGGGGGGGACCGGGGAGCTGTTTTTT.

The gene calls are TRBV9 and TRBJ2-3, with 10 bases that match TRBD1. The V gene end was trimmed by 5 bases and the J gene end by 1 base; junction bases not matched to a gene: 4. The CDR3 extends over 15 amino acids. From germline, CDR1 is SGDLS and CDR2 YYNGEE. The CDR3 coding sequence is TGTGCCAGCAGTGCCGGGACAGGGGGCACAGATACGCAGTATTTT. Its translation is CASSAGTGGTDTQYF.

The rearrangement links TRBV5-1 to TRBJ1-5; D is ambiguous. V was trimmed by 1 base and J by 6 bases, leaving 5 bases between them. The CDR3 is 12 residues long. Germline values: CDR1 SGHRS, CDR2 YFSETQ. DNA of the CDR3: TGCGCCAGCAGCTTGTTAAGTCAGCCCCAGCATTTT. Its protein is CASSLLSQPQHF. The full variable domain, completed using reference TRBV5-1 and TRBJ1-5, is KAGVTQTPRYLIKTRGQQVTLSCSPISGHRSVSWYQQTPGQGLQFLFEYFSETQRNKGNFPGRFSGRQFSNSRSEMNVSTLELGDSALYLCASSLLSQPQHFGDGTRLSIL.

This clone was observed a few times. The CDR3 DNA sequence: TGTGCCAGCAGCTTGGGTAGCGGGGGGTCCTACAATGAGCAGTTCTTC. This gives the protein CASSLGSGGSYNEQFF. The chain employs TRBV11-3 and TRBJ2-1; 10 positions match TRBD2. The germline V gene encodes CDR1 SGHNT and CDR2 YENEEA. Germline trimming cut 3 bases from V and 1 base from J; bases unmatched to any gene: 3. This CDR3 has 16 amino acids.

The chain joins TRBV11-2 to TRBJ1-2; tentative D call: TRBD1 (5 bases). Germline CDR1 is SGHAT and CDR2 is FQNNGV. With 1 base removed from V and 2 bases from J, the gap between germline ends came to 8 bases. The CDR3 extends over 14 amino acids. The CDR3 loop reads CASSLGDQNYGYTF. For the CDR3, the DNA is TGTGCCAGCAGCTTAGGGGACCAGAACTATGGCTACACCTTC.